These T cell receptor beta chains were read from a single sample in a study of blood T cell repertoires in COVID-19. The protocol was immunoSEQ multiplex PCR, while the TCRdb copy is restricted to in-frame clones and leaves out a portion. The profile shows tens of thousands of clones, roughly 90% of them singletons. The sample comprised peripheral blood. The receptors were gathered from a man in his fifties or sixties with acute or convalescent COVID-19. Each CDR3 is given with its conserved first and last residue. D genes are given only for firm matches. Rows may omit the clone size; those that give it use once, few, many or a size class.

D gene | J gene | clone size | V gene | CDR3 DNA | CDR3 protein
TRBD1 | TRBJ1-5 | . | TRBV3-1/TRBV3-2 | TGTGCCAGCAGCCAAGAACATCTCGACAGGGGCCATCAGCCCCAGCATTTT | CASSQEHLDRGHQPQHF
. | TRBJ1-2 | . | TRBV6-6 | TGTGCCAGCAGACAGAACTATGGCTACACCTTC | CASRQNYGYTF
. | TRBJ1-4 | . | TRBV2 | TGTGCCAGCAGTGAAGCCCCCCGTCGGGAAAAACTGTTTTTT | CASSEAPRREKLFF
. | TRBJ1-2 | . | TRBV9 | TGTGCCAGCAGCCCCCTGAGCGGGGCGGGAGGGTTCTATGGCTACACCTTC | CASSPLSGAGGFYGYTF
. | TRBJ1-5 | . | TRBV12-3/TRBV12-4 | TGTGCCAGCAGTTTAGCGCGCGGGGCCCAGCATTTT | CASSLARGAQHF
TRBD2 | TRBJ2-3 | . | TRBV15 | TGTGCCACCAGCAGAGATCTAGCGGGAGCCTCAGATACGCAGTATTTT | CATSRDLAGASDTQYF
. | TRBJ2-5 | . | TRBV10-3 | TGTGCCATCAGTGAGAGCGAGGGGACACAAGAGACCCAGTACTTC | CAISESEGTQETQYF
TRBD1 | TRBJ1-5 | once | TRBV19 | TGTGCCAGTAGTCTACAAGGGACAGCATACAATCAGCCCCAGCATTTT | CASSLQGTAYNQPQHF
. | TRBJ1-5 | . | TRBV7-9 | TGTGCCAGCAGCTTAGCACTAGGGCAGCCCCAGCATTTT | CASSLALGQPQHF
. | TRBJ1-1 | . | TRBV2 | TGTGCCAGCGGGGAACAGGGATTGAACACTGAAGCTTTCTTT | CASGEQGLNTEAFF
. | TRBJ2-7 | . | TRBV28 | TGTGCCAGCAGCGGTCCCGACTACGAGCAGTACTTC | CASSGPDYEQYF
. | TRBJ1-5 | medium-sized | TRBV7-8 | TGTGCCAGCAGCTTAGGAGCTGGCGGCCATCAGCCCCAGCATTTT | CASSLGAGGHQPQHF
TRBD1 | TRBJ2-5 | . | TRBV5-1 | TGCGCCAGCAGCTTGGTCGACAGGGGCCAAGAGACCCAGTACTTC | CASSLVDRGQETQYF
. | TRBJ1-2 | . | TRBV18 | TGTGCCAGCTCACCTGCCTCCGGTCACCCGACAGGAGGCTACACCTTC | CASSPASGHPTGGYTF
. | TRBJ2-1 | . | TRBV14 | TGTGCCAGCAGCCTCCTGACAGGTTCGACGTACAATGAGCAGTTCTTC | CASSLLTGSTYNEQFF
. | TRBJ1-2 | . | TRBV7-8 | TGTGCCAGCAGCTTGGGGACAACAGGGAACTATGGCTACACCTTC | CASSLGTTGNYGYTF
. | TRBJ1-1 | . | TRBV30 | TGTGCCTGGAATCGGGGGGAAGGGACTGAAGCTTTCTTT | CAWNRGEGTEAFF
TRBD1 | TRBJ1-5 | . | TRBV28 | TGTGCCAGCAGTTTATCTCACGTCCGACAGGGGTATCAGCCCCAGCATTTT | CASSLSHVRQGYQPQHF
TRBD1 | TRBJ2-1 | . | TRBV12-5 | TGTGCTAGTGGTTTGGGGACAGGGACATTCTACAATGAGCAGTTCTTC | CASGLGTGTFYNEQFF
TRBD2 | TRBJ2-5 | . | TRBV7-2 | TGTGCCAGCAGCTCGTCATCGGGACTAGCGGGCCCGAGGGAGACCCAGTACTTC | CASSSSSGLAGPRETQYF
TRBD1 | TRBJ1-2 | . | TRBV7-6 | TGTGCCAGCAGCATTGGACAGGGAAACTATGGCTACACCTTC | CASSIGQGNYGYTF
. | TRBJ2-2 | once | TRBV3-1/TRBV3-2 | TGTGCCAGCAGCTTACAGGGAAACGGGGAGCTGTTTTTT | CASSLQGNGELFF
. | TRBJ1-4 | . | TRBV7-8 | TGTGCCAGCAGCGCCAGGGTACCAGCAAATGAAAAACTGTTTTTT | CASSARVPANEKLFF
TRBD2 | TRBJ2-1 | . | TRBV9 | TGTGCCAGCAGCGTAGTAGCGGGGGCCCGGGGTGAGCAGTTCTTC | CASSVVAGARGEQFF
TRBD1 | TRBJ1-2 | . | TRBV6-5 | TGTGCCAGCAGTTTCGGACAGGACTATGGCTACACCTTC | CASSFGQDYGYTF
TRBD1 | TRBJ1-5 | . | TRBV19 | TGTGCCAGTAGTATTGCAGGGGGTAGCAATCAGCCCCAGCATTTT | CASSIAGGSNQPQHF
. | TRBJ2-3 | . | TRBV10-3 | TGTGCCATCAGTGAGTTGGCCGGGAGCACAGATACGCAGTATTTT | CAISELAGSTDTQYF
. | TRBJ1-1 | . | TRBV5-5 | TGTGCCAGCGGGGGAGGGGTGGGCGACACTGAAGCTTTCTTT | CASGGGVGDTEAFF
TRBD1 | TRBJ1-4 | . | TRBV30 | TGTGCCTGGGCTACCGGGACAGGGGGCCGCGAAAAACTGTTTTTT | CAWATGTGGREKLFF
. | TRBJ1-4 | . | TRBV3-1/TRBV3-2 | TGTGCCAGCAGCCAAGTTTCGGGGGAAAAACTGTTTTTT | CASSQVSGEKLFF
. | TRBJ1-3 | . | TRBV7-6 | TGTGCCAGCAGCTTGGGCCTGGGAAACACCATATATTTT | CASSLGLGNTIYF
TRBD2 | TRBJ2-7 | . | TRBV11-2 | TGTGCCAGCAGCTCCCGGACTAGCGGCTACGAGCAGTACTTC | CASSSRTSGYEQYF
TRBD1 | TRBJ1-4 | . | TRBV6-1 | TGTGCCAGCAGTGAAGCGCGAGGACAGGGGAATGAAAAACTGTTTTTT | CASSEARGQGNEKLFF
. | TRBJ2-7 | . | TRBV3-1/TRBV3-2 | TGTGCCAGCAGCCAAGACGTAGCTCTTGCTTCCTACGAGCAGTACTTC | CASSQDVALASYEQYF
TRBD1 | TRBJ1-3 | . | TRBV9 | TGTGCCAGCAGCATCGGACAGGGGGCTATGGGAAACACCATATATTTT | CASSIGQGAMGNTIYF
TRBD2 | TRBJ2-1 | . | TRBV11-1 | TGTGCCAGCAGCCGAGCGGGAGGAAGGAATGAGCAGTTCTTC | CASSRAGGRNEQFF
TRBD1 | TRBJ2-7 | . | TRBV2 | TGTGCCAGCAGGCTGACCTCGGGACAGGGGGCGGGAGAGCAGTACTTC | CASRLTSGQGAGEQYF
. | TRBJ2-2 | . | TRBV7-9 | TGTGCCAGCAGCTTCCGCACGGACAGCCCCGGGGAGCTGTTTTTT | CASSFRTDSPGELFF
. | TRBJ1-6 | . | TRBV5-1 | TGCGCCAGCAGCTTGGGGGGGCAGAGTAATTCACCCCTCCACTTT | CASSLGGQSNSPLHF
TRBD2 | TRBJ2-7 | . | TRBV2 | TGTGCCAGCAGGCACCCCGGGACTAGCGGTACTTACGAGCAGTACTTC | CASRHPGTSGTYEQYF
TRBD2 | TRBJ2-1 | . | TRBV3-1/TRBV3-2 | TGTGCCAGCAGCCAAGACTTCAGCGGGGGTTTCAATGAGCAGTTCTTC | CASSQDFSGGFNEQFF
. | TRBJ2-1 | . | TRBV6-5 | TGTGCCAGCAGTTACTATACTAGACCCATATACGATGAGCAGTTCTTC | CASSYYTRPIYDEQFF
. | TRBJ1-6 | . | TRBV2 | TGTGCCAGCAGGGGAGGAGGAAATGCTAATTCACCCCTCCACTTT | CASRGGGNANSPLHF
. | TRBJ1-2 | few | TRBV10-3 | TGTGCCATCAGTGAGATGCGGGCGGAAGCTAACTATGGCTACACCTTC | CAISEMRAEANYGYTF
. | TRBJ1-1 | . | TRBV27 | TGTGCCAGCAGTTCCCACTCTGGAATGGCAGGCAACACTGAAGCTTTCTTT | CASSSHSGMAGNTEAFF
TRBD2 | TRBJ2-5 | . | TRBV5-1 | TGCGCCAGCAGCCCCTCACTAGCGGGGGTTACCATTGAGACCCAGTACTTC | CASSPSLAGVTIETQYF
. | TRBJ2-1 | . | TRBV20-1 | TGCAGTGCTAGTAGTCCGCGGGCTGGCTCCTACAATGAGCAGTTCTTC | CSASSPRAGSYNEQFF
. | TRBJ1-1 | . | TRBV5-5 | TGTGCCAGCAGCGCAGGGGTTAGCACTGAAGCTTTCTTT | CASSAGVSTEAFF
. | TRBJ1-2 | . | TRBV5-4 | TGTGCCAGCAGCCCGAAATCTCAGGGCCACCTCTGGGGCTACACCTTC | CASSPKSQGHLWGYTF
. | TRBJ2-2 | . | TRBV11-2 | TGTGCCAGCAGGAGGGGGACGGGCAGTCATTTAACGAACACCGGGGAGCTGTTTTTT | CASRRGTGSHLTNTGELFF
. | TRBJ1-5 | . | TRBV19 | TGTGCCAGTAGTGACAGCGCTAGCAATCAGCCCCAGCATTTT | CASSDSASNQPQHF
. | TRBJ1-4 | once | TRBV6-1 | TGTGCCAGCAGTGATGGGGAGCGGGGGAATGAAAAACTGTTTTTT | CASSDGERGNEKLFF
TRBD1 | TRBJ2-2 | . | TRBV6-6 | TGTGCCAGCATTGGGACAGGCGTTGCAGGGGAGCTGTTTTTT | CASIGTGVAGELFF
TRBD1 | TRBJ2-1 | . | TRBV6-5 | TGTGCCAGCAGTCGACAGGGCACGAGCTACAATGAGCAGTTCTTC | CASSRQGTSYNEQFF
. | TRBJ2-3 | once | TRBV7-2 | TGTGCCAGCAGCTCGACAGGAGTGGGCACAGATACGCAGTATTTT | CASSSTGVGTDTQYF
. | TRBJ1-5 | once | TRBV10-1 | TGCGCCAGCAGCGGGTGGCAGGGATTAGGGCCCCAGCATTTT | CASSGWQGLGPQHF
. | TRBJ1-3 | . | TRBV2 | TGTGCCAGCAGTGTTCGCAGGGTGGACACCATATATTTT | CASSVRRVDTIYF
TRBD2 | TRBJ2-7 | . | TRBV5-1 | TGCGCCAGCAGCTTGGTGTCCCTTACTAGCGGGAGTGTGCAGTACTTC | CASSLVSLTSGSVQYF
. | TRBJ1-6 | . | TRBV7-9 | TGTGCCAGCAGCTTACCACCGGGAAATTCACCCCTCCACTTT | CASSLPPGNSPLHF